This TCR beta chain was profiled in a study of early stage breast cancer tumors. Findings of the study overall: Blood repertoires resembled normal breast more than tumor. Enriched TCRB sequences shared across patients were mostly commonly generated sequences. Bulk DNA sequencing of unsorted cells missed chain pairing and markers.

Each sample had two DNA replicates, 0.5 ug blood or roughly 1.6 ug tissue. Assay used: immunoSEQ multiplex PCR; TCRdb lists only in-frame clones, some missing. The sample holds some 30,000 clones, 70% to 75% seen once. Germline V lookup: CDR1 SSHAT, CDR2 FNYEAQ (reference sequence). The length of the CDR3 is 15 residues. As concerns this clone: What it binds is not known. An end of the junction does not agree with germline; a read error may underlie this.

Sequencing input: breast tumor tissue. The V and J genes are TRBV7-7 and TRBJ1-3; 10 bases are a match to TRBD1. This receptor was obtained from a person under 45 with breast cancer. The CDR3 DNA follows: TGTGCTAGCAGCCGATGGACAGGGGGTGAAAACACCATATATTTT. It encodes CASSRWTGGENTIYF.